The 2 T cell receptor beta chains reported below all come from one sample, sequenced in a study of vaccination effects on CD4 cells after COVID-19. Their antigens are not known. Sequenced by immunoSEQ multiplex PCR; TCRdb stores in-frame clones only, minus some. The data hold tens of thousands of clones, with roughly 80% observed a single time. Viral peptide pools were used in the ViraFEST assay to expand antigen-specific CD4+ T cells, and sequencing came afterward. Subsequent to a culture period of approximately 11 days, CD4+ T cells were isolated. Everyone in the study got two shots of either the BNT162b2 or mRNA-1273 vaccine. The input for sequencing was CD4+ T cells from PBMCs cultured with SARS-CoV-2 spike peptides, taken after COVID-19 vaccination. The receptors were gathered from a human donor who received a COVID-19 vaccine. Some clones in this sample may be carry-over from other donors' samples.

J is TRBJ2-2 and V is TRBV2, with TRBD2 matching 8 bases. This CDR3 has 14 amino acids. Unmatched junction bases numbered 4, after V lost 4 bases and J lost 6 bases. Per the germline V gene, CDR1 is SNHLY and CDR2 is FYNNEI. The CDR3 sequence is CASSAHGGAGELFF. The CDR3 region has the DNA TGTGCCAGCAGTGCACACGGGGGGGCCGGGGAGCTGTTTTTT.

In its sample, this clone was seen once. The CDR3 here is CASSYYKDINQPQHF. Here the CDR3 DNA reads TGTGCCAGCAGTTACTACAAAGACATCAATCAGCCCCAGCATTTT. The genes are TRBV6-2 or TRBV6-3 and TRBJ1-5; no definite D call. This CDR3 contains 15 residues. V lost 1 base and J 3 bases, leaving 10 bases between the germline ends. CDR1 is MNHEY and CDR2 is SVGEGT in the germline V gene.